Listed below are T cell receptor beta chains from one sample, sequenced in a study of regulatory T cells in long-lasting Graves disease. TCRdb recomputed calls from the multiplex PCR reads with MiXCR, one row per CDR3 protein. The data contain about 470,000 distinct CDR3 sequences, around 20% of them seen just once; the ten biggest clones take up 6.5% to 10%. The sequences come from peripheral blood mononuclear cells (PBMCs), collected when the disease was refractory, from a patient treated with antithyroid drugs. The receptors were sampled from a female donor with Graves disease. The conserved cysteine and the conserved F or W are not part of the CDR3 here. The order of the fields is J gene, V gene, CDR3 protein.

>TRBJ2-2|TRBV19
ASSTRDRGRGTGELF
>TRBJ2-3|TRBV10-3
AISEREGLSDTQY
>TRBJ1-6|TRBV5-5
ASSFPDRASPLH
>TRBJ2-1|TRBV6-1
ASRGGTSGSYNEQF
>TRBJ1-1|TRBV7-9
ASSGGSGTEAF
>TRBJ2-7|TRBV6-1
ASRWTGTYEQY
>TRBJ1-1|TRBV6-2/TRBV6-3
ASSYSLPLNTEAF
>TRBJ1-1|TRBV5-1
ASSLSQINTEAF
>TRBJ1-2|TRBV5-1
ASSPDARLGYT
>TRBJ1-1|TRBV2
ASIRGTGNTEAF
>TRBJ1-1|TRBV5-1
ASSLEGSVVTEAF
>TRBJ1-2|TRBV10-2
ASSDGLLGGYT
>TRBJ2-7|TRBV7-3
ASSWSGREKDEQY
>TRBJ2-3|TRBV27
ASRGLAGGGYTDTQY
>TRBJ1-2|TRBV20-1
SAGGQGPKCT
>TRBJ2-5|TRBV11-2
ASSETGTGRKETQY
>TRBJ1-1|TRBV6-1
ASSEPTGMNTEAF
>TRBJ2-7|TRBV2
ASRIGTSGYYEQY
>TRBJ1-5|TRBV2
ASRGQGVSNQPQH
>TRBJ1-2|TRBV6-2/TRBV6-3
ASSETPGTDYGYT
>TRBJ2-7|TRBV6-2/TRBV6-3
ASSFWDRRYEQY
>TRBJ1-5|TRBV28
ASSLGYNQPQH
>TRBJ2-7|TRBV10-3
ATRSRDEAY
>TRBJ1-1|TRBV7-9
ASSLGSTEAF
>TRBJ1-1|TRBV6-1
ASSDRPENTEAF
>TRBJ2-7|TRBV2
ATHGELAGAYEQY
>TRBJ2-7|TRBV10-3
ATKVDRSYEQY
>TRBJ2-7|TRBV5-4
ASSPPGGAFEQY
>TRBJ2-7|TRBV27
ASSPLLAASYEQY
>TRBJ1-1|TRBV12-3/TRBV12-4
ASRGRSAEAF
>TRBJ2-7|TRBV4-1
ASSQERLRGGYEQY
>TRBJ2-6|TRBV2
ATHHIDRRSGANVLT
>TRBJ1-6|TRBV20-1
SARAYGQENSPLH
>TRBJ1-5|TRBV2
ASRGMGSNQPQH
>TRBJ2-1|TRBV29-1
SVLKYEQF
>TRBJ2-3|TRBV10-3
AIGGPGSDTQY
>TRBJ2-1|TRBV28
ASSIRDYNEQF
>TRBJ2-1|TRBV28
ASSLAGSGREF
>TRBJ2-2|TRBV5-5
ASSLELAGVNTGELF
>TRBJ2-7|TRBV12-5
ASAPSSGDHSCEQY
>TRBJ2-5|TRBV3-1
ASRPFGGNQETQY